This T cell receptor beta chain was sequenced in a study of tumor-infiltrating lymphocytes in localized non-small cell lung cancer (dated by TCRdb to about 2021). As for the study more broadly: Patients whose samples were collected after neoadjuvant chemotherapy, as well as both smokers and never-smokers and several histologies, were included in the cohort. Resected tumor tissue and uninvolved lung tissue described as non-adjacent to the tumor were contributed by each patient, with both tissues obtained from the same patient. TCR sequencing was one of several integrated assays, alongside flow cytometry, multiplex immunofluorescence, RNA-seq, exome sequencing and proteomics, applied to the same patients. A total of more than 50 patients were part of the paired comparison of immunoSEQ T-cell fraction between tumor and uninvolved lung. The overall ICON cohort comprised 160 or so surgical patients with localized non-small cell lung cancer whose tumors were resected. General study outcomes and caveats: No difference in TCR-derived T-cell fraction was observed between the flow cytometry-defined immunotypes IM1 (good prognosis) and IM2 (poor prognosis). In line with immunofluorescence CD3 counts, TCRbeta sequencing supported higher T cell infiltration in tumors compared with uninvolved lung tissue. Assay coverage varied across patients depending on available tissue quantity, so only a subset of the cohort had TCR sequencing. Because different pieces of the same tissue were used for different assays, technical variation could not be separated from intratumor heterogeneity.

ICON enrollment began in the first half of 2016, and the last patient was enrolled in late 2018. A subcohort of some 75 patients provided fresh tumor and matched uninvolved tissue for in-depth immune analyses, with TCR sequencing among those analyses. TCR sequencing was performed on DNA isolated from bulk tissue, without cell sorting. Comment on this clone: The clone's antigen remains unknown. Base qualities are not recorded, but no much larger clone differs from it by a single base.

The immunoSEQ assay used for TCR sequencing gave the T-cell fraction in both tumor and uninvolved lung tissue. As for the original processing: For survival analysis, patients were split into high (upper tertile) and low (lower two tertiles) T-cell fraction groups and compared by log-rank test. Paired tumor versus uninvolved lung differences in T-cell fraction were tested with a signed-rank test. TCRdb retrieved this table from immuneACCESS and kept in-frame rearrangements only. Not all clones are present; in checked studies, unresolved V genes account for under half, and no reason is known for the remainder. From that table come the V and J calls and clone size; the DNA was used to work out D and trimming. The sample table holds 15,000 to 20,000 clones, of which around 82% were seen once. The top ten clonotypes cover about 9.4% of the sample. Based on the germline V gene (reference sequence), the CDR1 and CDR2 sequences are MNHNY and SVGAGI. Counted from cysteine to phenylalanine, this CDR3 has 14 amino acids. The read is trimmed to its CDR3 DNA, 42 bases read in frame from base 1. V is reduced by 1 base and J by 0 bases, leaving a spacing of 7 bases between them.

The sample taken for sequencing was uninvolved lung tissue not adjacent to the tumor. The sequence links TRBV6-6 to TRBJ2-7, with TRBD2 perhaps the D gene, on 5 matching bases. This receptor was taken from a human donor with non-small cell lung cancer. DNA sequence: TGTGCCAGCAGTTACTTGGACTTCTCCTACGAGCAGTACTTC. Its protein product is CASSYLDFSYEQYF.